The 7 T cell receptor beta chains presented below share a single source sample, sequenced in a study of blood T cells in healthy people across ages. Alongside a J-beta primer mix, a sample-barcoded 5' primer served in a second PCR lasting roughly 7 to 11 cycles. TCRdb re-derived calls from the 5' RACE reads in MiXCR, one entry per CDR3 protein. The sample carries approximately 810,000 distinct CDR3 sequences, more than 25% recorded once. The sequenced sample was blood. The source is a woman older than 75 in good health.

Worth noting for this clonotype: A much larger clone is a single base away; this may be a read error. The genes are TRBV7-2 and TRBJ2-1; 7 bases are shared with TRBD1. There are 15 residues in the CDR3. Trimming took 6 bases from V and 13 from J; bases not matched to a gene: 18. CDR1 SGHTA and CDR2 FQGNSA come from the germline V gene. The CDR3 DNA is TGTGCCAGCAGTCAGCTTAGTACAGGGGAAGAGACCCAGTTCTTC. It codes for CASSQLSTGEETQFF.

A remark on this clonotype: Sequence at one end of the junction differs from germline and may be a read error. The rearrangement links TRBV3-1 to TRBJ1-1; D is perhaps TRBD1 (5 bases). Germline CDR1 and CDR2: LGHDT and YNNKEL (reference sequence). The CDR3 totals 14 residues. CDR3 loop: CAGSLAGQNTEAFF. The CDR3 coding sequence is TGTGCCGGCAGCCTCGCAGGGCAGAACACTGAAGCTTTCTTT.

The chain combines TRBV25-1 with TRBJ1-1; weak D call: TRBD1 (5 bases). The germline V gene has CDR1 MGHDK and CDR2 SYGVNS. The CDR3 contains 13 residues. Trimming removed 4 bases at V and 5 bases at J, with 11 bases between. The DNA of the CDR3 is TGTGCCAGCAGTGGGATAGAGGGGACTGAAGCTTTCTTT. Its translation is CASSGIEGTEAFF.

This chain joins TRBV6-2 or TRBV6-3 and TRBJ2-5; D unresolved. Germline V gene lookup returns CDR1 MNHEY and CDR2 SVGEGT. The CDR3 spans 14 residues. V lost 4 bases, J lost 2 bases, and 11 bases lay in between. Here the CDR3 DNA reads TGTGCCAGCAGTTTGTCAGTACCGCAAGAGACCCAGTACTTC. This codes for CASSLSVPQETQYF.

This clonotype was seen at least ten times. CDR3 loop: CASSGGPLQETQYF. CDR3 DNA: TGCGCCAGCAGCGGCGGGCCTCTCCAAGAGACCCAGTACTTC. The genes are TRBV5-1 and TRBJ2-5; TRBD2 is a possible D gene (5 bases). The CDR3 is 14 amino acids. V was trimmed by 4 bases and J by 1 base, leaving 11 bases between them. The V gene's germline CDR1 is SGHRS and CDR2 YFSETQ.

The sample holds many counts of this clonotype. CDR3 coding DNA: TGCGCCAGCAGCTTTCAGACGGAAGAGACCCAGTACTTC. Protein: CASSFQTEETQYF. The chain couples TRBV5-1 to TRBJ2-5; no clear D. Germline lookup yields CDR1 SGHRS and CDR2 YFSETQ. The CDR3 extends over 13 amino acids. V lost 2 bases and J 3 bases, leaving 8 bases between the germline ends.

This clonotype was picked up a small number of times. The chain joins TRBV28 to TRBJ1-2, with a weak D call TRBD1 (6 bases). CDR1 and CDR2 (germline): MDHEN, SYDVKM. The CDR3 contains 13 residues. The V gene lost 9 bases and the J gene lost 2 bases, with 13 bases spanning the gap. In nucleotides, the CDR3 is TGTGCCAGTAGACAGGACGTCAACTATGGCTACACCTTC. Translated, it gives CASRQDVNYGYTF.